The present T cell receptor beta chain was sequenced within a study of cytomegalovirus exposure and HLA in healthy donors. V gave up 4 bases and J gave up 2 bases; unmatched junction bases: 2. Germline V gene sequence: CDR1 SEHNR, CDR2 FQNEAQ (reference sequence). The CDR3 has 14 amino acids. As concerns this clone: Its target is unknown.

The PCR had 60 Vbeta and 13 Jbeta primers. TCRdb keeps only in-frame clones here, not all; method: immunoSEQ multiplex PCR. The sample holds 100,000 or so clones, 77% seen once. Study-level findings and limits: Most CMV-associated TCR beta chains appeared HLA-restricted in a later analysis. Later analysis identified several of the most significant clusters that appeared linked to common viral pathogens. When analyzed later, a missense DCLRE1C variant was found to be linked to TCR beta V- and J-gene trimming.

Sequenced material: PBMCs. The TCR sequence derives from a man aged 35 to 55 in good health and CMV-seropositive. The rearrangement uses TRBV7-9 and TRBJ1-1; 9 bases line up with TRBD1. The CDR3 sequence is CASSWGQGNTEAFF. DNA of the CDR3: TGTGCCAGCAGCTGGGGACAGGGAAACACTGAAGCTTTCTTT.